This TCR beta chain was recorded in a study of cytomegalovirus exposure and HLA in healthy donors. About this clone: The antigen is undetermined.

This CDR3 spans 14 amino acids. CDR1 SEHNR and CDR2 FQNEAQ come from the germline V gene (reference sequence). Trimming took off 11 bases at V and 7 bases at J, with 18 bases between the two ends. The PCR made use of 60 Vbeta and 13 Jbeta primers. Under the authors' procedure: Some 11 million of the roughly 80 million unique TCR beta chains counted in a later analysis were shared. Some clones are missing from TCRdb's copy, which holds only in-frame ones; the method was immunoSEQ multiplex PCR. V and J calls and clone size are those listed in that table; D and trimming were worked out from the DNA. Of fewer than 150,000 clones in the sample, 76% were seen once. Study-wide points: Later, an analysis found that common viral pathogens appeared to be linked with several of the most significant clusters.

The chain recombines TRBV7-9 with TRBJ1-6; no clear D. This receptor was identified in a man aged 35 to 55 in good health and CMV-seronegative. The specimen sequenced was PBMCs. The CDR3 loop reads CAGGPGGRNSPLHF. CDR3 bases: TGTGCCGGAGGCCCGGGCGGTAGGAATTCACCCCTCCACTTT. Drawing the rest from reference TRBV7-9 and TRBJ1-6, the complete variable domain is DTGVSQNPRHKITKRGQNVTFRCDPISEHNRLYWYRQTLGQGPEFLTYFQNEAQLEKSRLLSDRFSAERPKGSFSTLEIQRTEQGDSAMYLCAGGPGGRNSPLHFGNGTRLTVT.